The present T cell receptor (beta chain) was sequenced within a study of Graves' ophthalmopathy and Graves' hyperthyroidism. Amplified TCR beta CDR3 regions were obtained using RNA transcripts as template. In the first round, RT-PCR was carried out with HTBI primers, and a multiplex PCR formed the second round. Using its own MiXCR run on the multiplex PCR reads, TCRdb lists one record per CDR3 protein. The sample records approximately 460,000 distinct CDR3 sequences, about 15% being singletons. As for this clonotype: The conserved final phenylalanine or tryptophan is absent from the CDR3, which likely points to a read error.

Germline CDR1 is DFQATT and CDR2 is SNEGSKA (reference sequence). V was shortened by 2 bases and J by 3 bases, with 13 bases between the two germline ends. CDR3 size: 14 residues. The sample was blood. This TCR was sampled from a woman in her twenties or thirties with Graves' ophthalmopathy. The chain links TRBV20-1 to TRBJ1-1; D is perhaps TRBD1 (5 bases). The CDR3 loop is CSARSQAGHTEAFY. In DNA form, the CDR3 reads TGCAGTGCTAGAAGTCAGGCGGGGCACACTGAAGCTTTCTAT.